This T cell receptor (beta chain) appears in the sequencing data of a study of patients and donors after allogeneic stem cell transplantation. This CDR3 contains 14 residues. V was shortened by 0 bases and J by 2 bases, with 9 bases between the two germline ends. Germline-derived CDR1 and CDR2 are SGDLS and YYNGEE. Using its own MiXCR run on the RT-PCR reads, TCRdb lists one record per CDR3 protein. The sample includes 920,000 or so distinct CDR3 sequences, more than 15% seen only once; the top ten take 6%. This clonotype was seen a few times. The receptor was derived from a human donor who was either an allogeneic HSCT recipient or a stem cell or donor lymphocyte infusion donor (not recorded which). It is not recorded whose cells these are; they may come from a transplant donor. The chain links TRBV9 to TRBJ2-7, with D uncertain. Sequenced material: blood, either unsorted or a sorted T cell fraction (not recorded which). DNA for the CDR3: TGTGCCAGCAGCGTAGGACTCCAAACCTACGAGCAGTACTTC. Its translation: CASSVGLQTYEQYF. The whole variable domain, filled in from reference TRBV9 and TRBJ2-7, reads DSGVTQTPKHLITATGQRVTLRCSPRSGDLSVYWYQQSLDQGLQFLIQYYNGEERAKGNILERFSAQQFPDLHSELNLSSLELGDSALYFCASSVGLQTYEQYFGPGTRLTVT.